This TCR beta chain was captured in a study of blood T cells in healthy people across ages. Study-level points and caveats: Relative to aged donors, long-lived donors carried more naive CD4+ cells and displayed higher diversity. Estimated diversity, derived from one million T cells, was regarded as an underestimate.

Notes on this clonotype: What it recognizes is unknown.

Using a J-beta primer mix together with a sample-barcoded 5' primer, a second PCR was run for about 7 to 12 cycles. Each CDR3 protein gets one entry after TCRdb re-called the 5' RACE reads with MiXCR. The table shows hundreds of thousands of distinct CDR3 sequences, with 20% to 30% occurring only once. The CDR3 consists of 11 residues. In addition, the sample was reused for a study of T cells of mothers and their children. That publication notes: Related mother-child pairs showed slightly, non-significantly higher overlap than unrelated pairs.

The J gene is TRBJ1-4, the V gene TRBV12-3 or TRBV12-4; TRBD1 matches 7 bases. The specimen sequenced was blood. The TCR sequence derives from a boy aged 5-17 years in good health. The CDR3 DNA sequence: TGTGCTGTAGGACAGGAGGAAAAACTGTTTTTT. It specifies CAVGQEEKLFF.